This T cell receptor (beta chain) originates from a study of OX40 agonist ivuxolimab in advanced cancers. In the study overall: The study reported partial responses in three patients: one hepatocellular carcinoma, two cutaneous melanoma.

This clone was detected only a few times. Its specificity is unknown. Points from the study as a whole: Among the nonresponders, some also had low normalized T-cell clonal expansion.

Autoimmune disease history or systemic immunosuppression led to patients being barred. V was clipped by 8 bases and J by 0 bases, with 13 bases between them. The CDR3 runs to 15 residues. Germline values: CDR1 MDHEN, CDR2 SYDVKM. Assay: immunoSEQ multiplex PCR; the TCRdb copy retains only in-frame clones and omits some. The sample lists roughly 80,000 clones, almost 85% occurring once. The material was CD4+ or CD8+ T cells sorted from blood, obtained in a trial of the OX40 agonist ivuxolimab. V gene TRBV28 combines with J gene TRBJ2-2; weak D call: TRBD2 (6 bases). This receptor was taken from an adult with an advanced solid tumor such as melanoma, head and neck, liver or kidney cancer. The CDR3 DNA reads TGTGCCAGCCACCCCGGGGGAGCGAACACCGGGGAGCTGTTTTTT. It encodes CASHPGGANTGELFF.